The 28 T cell receptor beta chains below come from one sample, sequenced in a study of human versus mouse CDR3 diversity and MHC coevolution. Profiling relied on immunoSEQ multiplex PCR, and the TCRdb table lists in-frame clones only, not all of them. The sample records roughly 86,000 clones, roughly 93% being singletons. The sequenced material came from naive CD4+ T cells from blood. Documented subset: CD45RO-negative CD62L-positive naive CD4 T cells. All receptors derive from a person between 30 and 69 years old in good health.

The chain has TRBV29-1 and TRBJ1-5; 7 bases map to TRBD1. V was pared by 1 base and J by 8 bases, with 5 bases of the junction left unmatched. The CDR3 consists of 13 residues. CDR1 SQVTM and CDR2 ANQGSEA come from the germline V gene. CDR3 protein: CSVEGQGGEPQHF. The CDR3 DNA sequence: TGCAGCGTTGAAGGACAGGGCGGAGAGCCCCAGCATTTT.

The gene calls are TRBV7-2 and TRBJ1-2, with a tentative D call TRBD1 (5 bases). V lost 4 bases and J 4 bases, leaving 10 bases between the germline ends. CDR1 and CDR2 (germline): SGHTA, FQGNSA. This CDR3 comprises 13 residues. This chain's CDR3 is CASSSGFPYGYTF. The CDR3 nucleotides read TGTGCCAGCAGCTCAGGGTTTCCCTATGGCTACACCTTC.

The rearrangement uses TRBV10-3 and TRBJ1-1, with D tentatively TRBD1 (6 bases). The V end was cut by 9 bases, the J end by 5 bases, with 19 bases between. Germline CDR1 and CDR2: ENHRY and SYGVKD. The length of the CDR3 is 14 residues. In DNA form, the CDR3 reads TGTGCCATTATTCAGGGGCCGCGCAAGACTGAAGCTTTCTTT. Its protein is CAIIQGPRKTEAFF.

CDR3 residues: CASSSGLHSGNTIYF. The CDR3 coding sequence is TGTGCCAGCAGCTCGGGACTTCACTCTGGAAACACCATATATTTT. The V and J genes are TRBV5-6 and TRBJ1-3, with D maybe TRBD1 (5 bases). CDR1 SGHDT and CDR2 YYEEEE come from the germline V gene. Trimming stripped 3 bases from V and 0 bases from J, with 10 bases between. This CDR3 is 15 amino acids long.

The CDR3 here is CASSFSPQGDYGYTF. The CDR3 DNA sequence: TGTGCCAGCAGCTTCTCCCCCCAGGGCGACTATGGCTACACCTTC. The chain is built from TRBV5-6 and TRBJ1-2, with a possible D match to TRBD1 (5 bases). The CDR3 has 15 residues. The V end was cut by 2 bases, the J end by 3 bases, with 14 bases between. Germline V lookup: CDR1 SGHDT, CDR2 YYEEEE.

The J gene is TRBJ2-3, the V gene TRBV7-2; the D gene is possibly TRBD2 (5 bases). CDR3 size: 16 residues. Trimming removed 5 bases at V and 2 bases at J, with 17 bases between. The germline V gene has CDR1 SGHTA and CDR2 FQGNSA. CDR3 nucleotides: TGTGCCAGCAGCCCCGTAGGGCTAGCTTTCACAGATACGCAGTATTTT. Its translation: CASSPVGLAFTDTQYF.

This rearrangement joins TRBV9 to TRBJ2-7; D may be TRBD2 (6 bases). This CDR3 has 15 residues. Germline V CDR1 and CDR2: SGDLS, YYNGEE. The ends were cut back, 2 bases at V and 1 base at J, with 13 bases in the middle. The CDR3 reads CASSVEAGTSYEQYF. In nucleotides, the CDR3 is TGTGCCAGCAGCGTGGAAGCCGGGACTTCCTACGAGCAGTACTTC.

The genes are TRBV5-4 and TRBJ1-2; 10 bases map to TRBD1. CDR3 length: 15 amino acids. In germline, CDR1 is SGHNT, CDR2 YYREEE (reference sequence). The V gene end was trimmed by 3 bases and the J gene end by 8 bases; junction bases not matched to a gene: 10. The CDR3 protein is CASSSPGQGTTGYTF. The CDR3 region has the DNA TGTGCCAGCAGCTCTCCGGGACAGGGGACGACCGGCTACACCTTC.

J is TRBJ2-7 and V is TRBV7-2; TRBD1 agrees at 11 bases. J gave up 2 bases and V 4 bases, and 4 bases lay outside the gene matches. The CDR3 loop spans 15 amino acids. Germline CDR1 reads SGHTA; CDR2 reads FQGNSA. As DNA, the CDR3 is TGTGCCAGCAGCTGGGACAGGGGGAGGACCTACGAGCAGTACTTC. Translated: CASSWDRGRTYEQYF.

The rearrangement links TRBV10-3 to TRBJ1-2; possibly TRBD1 for D (6 bases). V was clipped by 0 bases and J by 2 bases, with 7 bases between them. The CDR3 sequence is 14 residues long. Germline V gives CDR1 ENHRY, CDR2 SYGVKD. Written as DNA, the CDR3 is TGTGCCATCAGTGAGTCCGGACAGAACTATGGCTACACCTTC. This encodes CAISESGQNYGYTF.

This chain joins TRBV7-3 and TRBJ2-1; possibly TRBD1 for D (5 bases). CDR1 is SGHTA and CDR2 is FQGTGA in the germline V gene. The CDR3 length is 13 residues. Trimming stripped 1 base from V and 10 bases from J, with 11 bases between. As DNA, the CDR3 is TGTGCCAGCAGCTTAATGAGGCCAGGGGAGCAGTTCTTC. Translation gives CASSLMRPGEQFF.

V and J are TRBV5-4 and TRBJ2-2, with D tentatively TRBD2 (5 bases). This CDR3 comprises 15 residues. Germline-derived CDR1 and CDR2 are SGHNT and YYREEE (reference sequence). Trimming took off 4 bases at V and 0 bases at J, with 10 bases between the two ends. In nucleotides, the CDR3 is TGTGCCAGCAGCCCCGAACTAGCGAACACCGGGGAGCTGTTTTTT. Translation gives CASSPELANTGELFF.

This chain links TRBV7-9 with TRBJ2-1; TRBD2 agrees at 10 bases. Germline V CDR1 and CDR2: SEHNR, FQNEAQ (reference sequence). The CDR3 is 15 residues long. The junction had 6 bases not matched to a gene; V was cut back by 1 base and J by 9 bases. CDR3 DNA sequence: TGTGCCAGCAGCTTAGGGGCAGTAGCGGGAGGTGAGCAGTTCTTC. Amino acids: CASSLGAVAGGEQFF.

This sequence joins TRBV10-3 and TRBJ2-7; TRBD2 is a possible D gene (6 bases). Trimming took 10 bases from V and 0 from J, leaving 16 bases between them. The CDR3 has 14 residues. Germline V gene lookup returns CDR1 ENHRY and CDR2 SYGVKD. The CDR3 bases are TGTGCCACCCCACTTAGCGGCAGCTCCTACGAGCAGTACTTC. This encodes CATPLSGSSYEQYF.

The chain joins TRBV30 to TRBJ1-1, with D perhaps matching TRBD1 (5 bases). The CDR3 sequence is 16 residues long. The V gene lost 5 bases and the J gene lost 6 bases, with 25 bases spanning the gap. Germline values: CDR1 GTSNPN, CDR2 SVGIG (reference sequence). For the CDR3, the DNA is TGTGCCTGGTCAAGGCAGGACGCAGCGGGACTAGCTGAAGCTTTCTTT. Protein sequence: CAWSRQDAAGLAEAFF.

The V call is TRBV4-1, the J call TRBJ1-2; no definite D call. V was clipped by 1 base and J by 5 bases, with 14 bases between them. CDR1 and CDR2 (germline): MGHRA, YSYEKL. The CDR3 runs 15 residues. CDR3 residues: CASSQGLGGIYGYTF. DNA for the CDR3: TGCGCCAGCAGCCAAGGCCTGGGAGGGATTTATGGCTACACCTTC.

This chain joins TRBV25-1 and TRBJ1-3; weak D call: TRBD1 (5 bases). The CDR3 spans 13 residues. The germline V gene encodes CDR1 MGHDK and CDR2 SYGVNS. Trimming pared 5 bases from V and 6 bases from J, leaving 11 bases between. The CDR3 DNA reads as TGTGCCAGCAGTACCAGGGTCTTAAACACCATATATTTT. Its translation is CASSTRVLNTIYF.

The chain recombines TRBV11-3 with TRBJ2-2; unclear D gene. The CDR3 totals 12 residues. Germline V gene data show CDR1 as SGHNT and CDR2 as YENEEA. Trimming left V 2 bases short and J 6 bases short, with 4 bases between. The CDR3 region has the DNA TGTGCCAGCAGCTTAAGCGCCGGGGAGCTGTTTTTT. Protein: CASSLSAGELFF.

The CDR3 reads CASSLRTSGAGEQYF. The DNA of the CDR3 is TGTGCCAGCAGCTTAAGGACTAGCGGTGCTGGGGAGCAGTACTTC. V gene TRBV5-4 combines with J gene TRBJ2-7; 10 nucleotides agree with TRBD2. Germline lookup yields CDR1 SGHNT and CDR2 YYREEE (reference sequence). The CDR3 runs to 15 residues. V trimming: 2 bases; J trimming: 7 bases; junction bases outside the gene matches: 9.

The chain employs TRBV7-2 and TRBJ1-1; 7 bases are shared with TRBD1. V shed 4 bases, J shed 3 bases, and the junction held 2 bases outside the gene matches. Germline V gene data show CDR1 as SGHTA and CDR2 as FQGNSA. This CDR3 contains 13 residues. CDR3 bases: TGTGCCAGCAGCTCCCAGGGGGACACTGAAGCTTTCTTT. Amino acids: CASSSQGDTEAFF.

Turning to this clone: Other DNA sequences in the sample encode the same CDR3. J is TRBJ1-5 and V is TRBV18; D is unclear. The CDR3 totals 14 residues. The germline gives CDR1 KGHSH, CDR2 LQKENI. With 2 bases removed from V and 0 bases from J, the gap between germline ends came to 5 bases. CDR3: CASSPGGSNQPQHF. The CDR3, as DNA: TGTGCCAGCTCACCAGGAGGTAGCAATCAGCCCCAGCATTTT.

The CDR3 loop reads CAISERRREGRDEQFF. DNA of the CDR3: TGTGCCATCAGTGAGAGGAGGCGGGAGGGCCGTGATGAGCAGTTCTTC. The rearrangement links TRBV10-3 to TRBJ2-1; TRBD2 agrees at 9 bases. In germline, CDR1 is ENHRY, CDR2 SYGVKD. This CDR3 comprises 16 residues. V shed 2 bases and J 8 bases; nucleotides not matched to a gene: 10.

The V call is TRBV10-3, the J call TRBJ2-7; possibly TRBD2 for D (5 bases). The CDR3 has 11 residues. Trimming took 6 bases from V and 4 from J, leaving 7 bases between them. Germline V lookup: CDR1 ENHRY, CDR2 SYGVKD. CDR3 DNA sequence: TGTGCCATCAGCGGAGGATACGAGCAGTACTTC. This codes for CAISGGYEQYF.

CDR3: CASMEIFPGGFSYNEQFF. The CDR3 DNA is TGTGCCAGTATGGAGATTTTCCCGGGCGGGTTCTCCTACAATGAGCAGTTCTTC. The gene calls are TRBV19 and TRBJ2-1, with a weak D call TRBD2 (5 bases). The CDR3 extends over 18 amino acids. Germline CDR1 LNHDA, CDR2 SQIVND (reference sequence). The ends were cut back, 7 bases at V and 0 bases at J, with 22 bases in the middle.

The chain has TRBV7-2 and TRBJ1-1; D not certain. CDR1 and CDR2 (germline): SGHTA, FQGNSA. V was pared by 5 bases and J by 13 bases, with 17 bases between. The CDR3 runs to 12 residues. As DNA, the CDR3 is TGTGCCAGCAGCCAGTACATAGATCGGGGTTTCTTT. It is translated as CASSQYIDRGFF.

The V gene is TRBV6-5, the J gene TRBJ2-7; 8 bases agree with TRBD1. V dropped 5 bases and J dropped 5; count of bases not matched to a gene: 11. The germline V gene has CDR1 MNHEY and CDR2 SVGAGI. The CDR3 has 15 amino acids. CDR3 DNA: TGTGCCAGCAGTATGGGGTGGACAGGGTACGACGAGCAGTACTTC. Protein: CASSMGWTGYDEQYF.

The chain uses TRBV9 and TRBJ1-1, with 9 bases matching TRBD1. Germline loops: CDR1 SGDLS, CDR2 YYNGEE. The CDR3 has 17 residues. V shed 3 bases, J shed 1 base, and the junction held 10 bases outside the gene matches. The CDR3 sequence is CASSADLLDRGNTEAFF. CDR3 nucleotide sequence: TGTGCCAGCAGCGCGGACCTTCTGGACAGGGGGAACACTGAAGCTTTCTTT.

The gene calls are TRBV10-3 and TRBJ1-2, with a possible D match to TRBD1 (5 bases). The CDR3 is made up of 12 amino acids. In germline, CDR1 is ENHRY, CDR2 SYGVKD. V was trimmed by 3 bases and J by 4 bases, leaving 6 bases between them. The CDR3 DNA sequence: TGTGCCATCAGTGAACAGGCCTATGGCTACACCTTC. Amino acid sequence: CAISEQAYGYTF.